A selection of T cell receptor beta chains follows, all from one sample in a study of T cell responses to AZD1222 COVID-19 vaccine. The assay was immunoSEQ multiplex PCR, and TCRdb's table has in-frame clones only and misses some. Of about 110,000 clones in the sample, 88% are singletons; the top ten hold roughly 1.5%. This sample comprised peripheral blood, obtained on day 0 of AZD1222 vaccination. The receptors were gathered from an adult in good health. CDR3s include the opening cysteine and the closing phenylalanine or tryptophan. A D gene is named only where the DNA matches it firmly. Clone size, where shown, is once, few, many, or a class for clones that have expanded.

>.|TRBJ2-3|TRBV7-9|.|11
CASTPGDTQYF
TGTGCCAGCACCCCGGGTGATACGCAGTATTTT
>.|TRBJ1-1|TRBV6-5|.|11
CASMGNTEAFF
TGTGCCAGCATGGGGAACACTGAAGCTTTCTTT
>.|TRBJ2-7|TRBV30|few|16
CAWSVRFSGETYEQYF
TGTGCCTGGAGTGTACGGTTCAGCGGCGAGACCTACGAGCAGTACTTC
>TRBD1|TRBJ1-5|TRBV27|.|15
CASRLGQISNQPQHF
TGTGCCAGTAGACTGGGACAGATTAGCAATCAGCCCCAGCATTTT
>TRBD1|TRBJ1-1|TRBV10-1|.|15
CASSDRQGMNTEAFF
TGCGCCAGCTCCGATAGACAGGGAATGAACACTGAAGCTTTCTTT
>.|TRBJ1-1|TRBV20-1|.|11
CSARPGSEAFF
TGCAGTGCTAGACCCGGGTCGGAAGCTTTCTTT
>.|TRBJ2-5|TRBV24-1|.|15
CATSDLQAGQETQYF
TGTGCCACCAGTGATTTGCAAGCCGGCCAAGAGACCCAGTACTTC
>.|TRBJ1-3|TRBV28|.|13
CASSRALGNTIYF
TGTGCCAGCAGTCGGGCGTTGGGAAACACCATATATTTT
>.|TRBJ2-7|TRBV6-5|.|15
CASSYKRTGSYEQYF
TGTGCCAGCAGTTACAAGAGGACTGGTTCCTACGAGCAGTACTTC
>TRBD2|TRBJ2-1|TRBV5-1|.|14
CASSNGLARNEQFF
TGCGCCAGCAGCAACGGACTAGCGCGCAATGAGCAGTTCTTC
>.|TRBJ1-6|TRBV2|.|13
CASSEDVRTSLHF
TGTGCCAGCAGTGAAGATGTGAGAACTTCCCTCCACTTT
>TRBD1|TRBJ2-7|TRBV5-1|.|15
CASSTGTGGVYEQYF
TGCGCCAGCAGCACCGGGACAGGGGGCGTTTACGAGCAGTACTTC
>TRBD2|TRBJ2-2|TRBV15|.|14
CATTIGGVNGELFF
TGTGCCACCACCATTGGGGGGGTAAACGGGGAGCTGTTTTTT
>TRBD1|TRBJ1-5|TRBV5-6|.|18
CASSSGTGSYFEDQPQHF
TGTGCCAGCAGCTCCGGGACAGGGTCTTATTTCGAGGATCAGCCCCAGCATTTT
>.|TRBJ2-7|TRBV10-3|.|15
CAISELGAYSGEQYF
TGTGCCATCAGTGAGTTGGGGGCATACTCAGGCGAGCAGTACTTC
>.|TRBJ1-5|TRBV18|.|13
CASSNDRNQPQHF
TGTGCCAGCTCAAATGACAGAAATCAGCCCCAGCATTTT
>.|TRBJ2-5|TRBV18|once|12
CASSPGWETQYF
TGTGCCAGCTCACCAGGGTGGGAGACCCAGTACTTC
>.|TRBJ2-3|TRBV7-6|.|15
CASSFQPASTDTQYF
TGTGCCAGCAGCTTCCAACCGGCCAGCACAGATACGCAGTATTTT
>TRBD2|TRBJ2-7|TRBV5-1|.|14
CASSSGGVSYEQYF
TGCGCCAGCAGCTCGGGAGGGGTCTCCTACGAGCAGTACTTC
>TRBD2|TRBJ2-7|TRBV19|.|16
CASSRTPGTITYEQYF
TGTGCCAGTAGTAGGACCCCCGGGACTATTACCTACGAGCAGTACTTC
>TRBD2|TRBJ2-7|TRBV18|.|13
CASSPGGVEEQYF
TGTGCCAGCTCACCCGGGGGGGTGGAAGAGCAGTACTTC
>TRBD1|TRBJ2-2|TRBV29-1|.|18
CSVERPARGQVSTGELFF
TGCAGCGTTGAGAGACCAGCTAGGGGACAGGTTTCTACCGGGGAGCTGTTTTTT
>.|TRBJ2-2|TRBV24-1|.|14
CATSDLQGTGELFF
TGTGCCACCAGTGATTTGCAGGGAACCGGGGAGCTGTTTTTT
>TRBD2|TRBJ2-7|TRBV10-2|few|17
CASRADNSGEISYEQYF
TGCGCCAGCAGGGCGGATAATAGCGGGGAGATCTCCTACGAGCAGTACTTC
>.|TRBJ1-5|TRBV12-2|.|18
CASRLAYINDDSNQPQHF
TGTGCAAGTCGCTTAGCTTACATCAACGACGATAGCAATCAGCCCCAGCATTTT
>.|TRBJ1-1|TRBV27|.|15
CASSRAGQGNTEAFF
TGTGCCAGCAGCCGAGCGGGGCAGGGAAACACTGAAGCTTTCTTT
>.|TRBJ2-7|TRBV6-2/TRBV6-3|.|13
CASSFSGSYEQYF
TGTGCCAGCAGTTTTAGCGGCTCCTACGAGCAGTACTTC
>.|TRBJ1-2|TRBV5-1|.|14
CASSLSVGTHGYTF
TGCGCCAGCAGCTTGTCGGTAGGGACCCATGGCTACACCTTC
>.|TRBJ1-6|TRBV9|once|16
CASSAQGLVGNSPLHF
TGTGCCAGCAGCGCTCAGGGGTTGGTTGGCAATTCACCCCTCCACTTT
>.|TRBJ2-5|TRBV18|.|14
CASSPPFPQETQYF
TGTGCCAGCTCACCACCGTTTCCCCAAGAGACCCAGTACTTC
>.|TRBJ1-5|TRBV19|.|17
CASSSTGAFLRISPQHF
TGTGCCAGTAGTTCCACGGGAGCCTTCCTAAGAATCAGCCCCCAGCATTTT
>.|TRBJ2-2|TRBV20-1|.|9
CSEGGELFF
TGCAGTGAGGGTGGGGAGCTGTTTTTT
>.|TRBJ2-3|TRBV5-1|.|14
CASSREQSTDTQYF
TGCGCCAGCAGTAGGGAACAGAGCACAGATACGCAGTATTTT
>.|TRBJ1-5|TRBV2|.|15
CASSERGQANQPQHF
TGTGCCAGCAGTGAGAGGGGTCAGGCGAATCAGCCCCAGCATTTT
>.|TRBJ2-1|TRBV7-7|.|15
CASSPRKGAYNEQFF
TGTGCCAGCAGCCCTCGCAAGGGGGCCTACAATGAGCAGTTCTTC
>TRBD1|TRBJ1-5|TRBV6-5|.|11
CASEGAQAQHF
TGTGCCAGCGAGGGGGCCCAGGCCCAGCATTTT
>.|TRBJ1-5|TRBV25-1|.|15
CASSSGDDSNQPQHF
TGTGCCAGCAGTTCGGGGGACGATAGCAATCAGCCCCAGCATTTT
>.|TRBJ1-2|TRBV7-8|once|15
CASSLTAQGSYGYTF
TGTGCCAGCAGTCTTACAGCACAAGGGTCCTATGGCTACACCTTC
>.|TRBJ2-3|TRBV4-1|.|14
CASSQGPGGDTQYF
TGCGCCAGCAGCCAAGGGCCTGGGGGAGATACGCAGTATTTT
>.|TRBJ2-2|TRBV15|.|15
CATSKTDSNTGELFF
TGTGCCACCAGCAAAACGGACAGTAACACCGGGGAGCTGTTTTTT
>.|TRBJ2-1|TRBV25-1|.|15
CASSPPRATYNEQFF
TGTGCCAGCAGTCCCCCGCGGGCCACCTACAATGAGCAGTTCTTC
>.|TRBJ1-2|TRBV9|few|20
CASSVTLRAGTKKFHYGYTF
TGTGCCAGCAGCGTGACTCTTCGGGCAGGGACAAAGAAATTCCACTATGGCTACACCTTC
>.|TRBJ2-3|TRBV24-1|.|14
CATSDLYSTDTQYF
TGTGCCACCAGTGATTTGTACAGCACAGATACGCAGTATTTT